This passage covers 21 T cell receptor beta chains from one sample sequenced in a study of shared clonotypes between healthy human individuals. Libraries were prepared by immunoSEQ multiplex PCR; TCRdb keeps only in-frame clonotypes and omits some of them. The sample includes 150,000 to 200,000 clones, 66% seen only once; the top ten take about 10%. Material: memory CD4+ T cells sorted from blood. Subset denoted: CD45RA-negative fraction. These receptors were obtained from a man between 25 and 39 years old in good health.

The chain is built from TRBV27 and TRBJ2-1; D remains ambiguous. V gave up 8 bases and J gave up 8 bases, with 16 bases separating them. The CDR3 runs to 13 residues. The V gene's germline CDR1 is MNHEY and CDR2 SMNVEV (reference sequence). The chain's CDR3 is CASQTYSRDEQFF. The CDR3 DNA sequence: TGTGCCAGCCAGACCTATAGTCGCGATGAGCAGTTCTTC.

CDR3 bases: TGTGCCAGCAGTGAACAGGGACCGTATAGCAATCAGCCCCAGCATTTT. Translation gives CASSEQGPYSNQPQHF. The chain joins TRBV6-1 to TRBJ1-5; D perhaps matches TRBD1 (5 bases). The germline V gene encodes CDR1 MNHNS and CDR2 SASEGT. This CDR3 has 16 amino acids. Trimming shortened V by 2 bases and J by 0 bases, and 11 bases separated the two germline ends.

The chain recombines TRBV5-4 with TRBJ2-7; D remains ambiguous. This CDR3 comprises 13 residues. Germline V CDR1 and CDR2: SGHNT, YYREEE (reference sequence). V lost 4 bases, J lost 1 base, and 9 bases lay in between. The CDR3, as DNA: TGTGCCAGCAGCCCCAGTCCTTCCTACGAGCAGTACTTC. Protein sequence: CASSPSPSYEQYF.

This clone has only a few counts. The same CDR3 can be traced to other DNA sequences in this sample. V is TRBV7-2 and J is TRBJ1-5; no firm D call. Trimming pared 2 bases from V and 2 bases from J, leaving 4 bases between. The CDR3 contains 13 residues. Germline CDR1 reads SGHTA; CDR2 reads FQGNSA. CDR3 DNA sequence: TGTGCCAGCAGCTTACGTGGCAATCAGCCCCAGCATTTT. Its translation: CASSLRGNQPQHF.

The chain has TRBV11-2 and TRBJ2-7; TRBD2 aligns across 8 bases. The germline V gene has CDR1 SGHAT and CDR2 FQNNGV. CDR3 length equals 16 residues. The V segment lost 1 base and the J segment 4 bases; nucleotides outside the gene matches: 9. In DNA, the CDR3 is TGTGCCAGCAGCTTAGGGCCGACTAGCGCCGGTTACGAGCAGTACTTC. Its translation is CASSLGPTSAGYEQYF. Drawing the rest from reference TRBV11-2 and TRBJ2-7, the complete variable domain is EAGVAQSPRYKIIEKRQSVAFWCNPISGHATLYWYQQILGQGPKLLIQFQNNGVVDDSQLPKDRFSAERLKGVDSTLKIQPAKLEDSAVYLCASSLGPTSAGYEQYFGPGTRLTVT.

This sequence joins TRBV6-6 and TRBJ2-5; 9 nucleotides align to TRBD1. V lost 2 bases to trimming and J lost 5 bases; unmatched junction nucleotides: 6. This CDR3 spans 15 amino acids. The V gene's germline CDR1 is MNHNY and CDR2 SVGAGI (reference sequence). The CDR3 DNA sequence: TGTGCCAGCAGTTACGGACAGGGGAGCTTGGAGACCCAGTACTTC. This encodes CASSYGQGSLETQYF.

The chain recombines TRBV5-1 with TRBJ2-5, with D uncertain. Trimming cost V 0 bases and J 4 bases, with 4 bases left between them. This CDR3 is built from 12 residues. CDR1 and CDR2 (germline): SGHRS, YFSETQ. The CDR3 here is CASSLARETQYF. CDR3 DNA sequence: TGCGCCAGCAGCTTGGCACGAGAGACCCAGTACTTC.

The DNA for the CDR3 is TGTGCCAGCAGCGTTTCCGGGTTTCAGGGTGAGCAGTTCTTC. Amino acids: CASSVSGFQGEQFF. This chain connects TRBV9 to TRBJ2-1; perhaps TRBD1 as D (5 bases). CDR1 is SGDLS and CDR2 is YYNGEE in the germline V gene. The CDR3 has 14 amino acids. Trimming cost V 2 bases and J 9 bases, with 15 bases left between them.

CDR3 region: CASSYFGGNTEAFF. The CDR3 DNA reads as TGTGCCAGCAGCTACTTTGGGGGAAACACTGAAGCTTTCTTT. The chain joins TRBV5-6 to TRBJ1-1; D is possibly TRBD1 (5 bases). The CDR3 length is 14 residues. Trimming removed 3 bases from V and 2 bases from J, with 11 bases in between. Germline CDR1 SGHDT, CDR2 YYEEEE.

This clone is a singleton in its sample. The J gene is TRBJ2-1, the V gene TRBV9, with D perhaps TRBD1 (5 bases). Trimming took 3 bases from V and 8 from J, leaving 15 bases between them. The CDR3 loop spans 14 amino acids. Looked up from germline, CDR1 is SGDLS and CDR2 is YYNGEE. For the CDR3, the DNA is TGTGCCAGCAGCGCCCCAGGGTTGGGGCATGAGCAGTTCTTC. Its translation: CASSAPGLGHEQFF.

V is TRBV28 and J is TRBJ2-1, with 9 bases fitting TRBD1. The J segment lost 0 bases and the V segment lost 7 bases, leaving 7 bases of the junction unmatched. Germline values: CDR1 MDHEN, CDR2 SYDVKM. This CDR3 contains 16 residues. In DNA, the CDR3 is TGTGCCAGCAATGGGGTGGACAGGGGCTCCTACAATGAGCAGTTCTTC. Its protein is CASNGVDRGSYNEQFF.

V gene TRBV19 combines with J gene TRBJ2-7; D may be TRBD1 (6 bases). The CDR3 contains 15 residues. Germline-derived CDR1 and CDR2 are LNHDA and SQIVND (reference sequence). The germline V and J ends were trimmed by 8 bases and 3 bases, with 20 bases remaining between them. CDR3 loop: CASRQGSLFFYEQYF. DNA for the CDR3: TGTGCCAGTCGGCAGGGGTCCCTTTTCTTCTACGAGCAGTACTTC. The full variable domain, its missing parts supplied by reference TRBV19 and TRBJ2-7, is DGGITQSPKYLFRKEGQNVTLSCEQNLNHDAMYWYRQDPGQGLRLIYYSQIVNDFQKGDIAEGYSVSREKKESFPLTVTSAQKNPTAFYLCASRQGSLFFYEQYFGPGTRLTVT.

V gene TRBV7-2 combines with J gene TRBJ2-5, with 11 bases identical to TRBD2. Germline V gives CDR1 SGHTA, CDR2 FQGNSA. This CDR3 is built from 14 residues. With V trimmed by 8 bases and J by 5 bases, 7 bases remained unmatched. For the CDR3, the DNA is TGTGCCAGCGGTATAGCGGGAGGGGTTGAGACCCAGTACTTC. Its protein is CASGIAGGVETQYF.

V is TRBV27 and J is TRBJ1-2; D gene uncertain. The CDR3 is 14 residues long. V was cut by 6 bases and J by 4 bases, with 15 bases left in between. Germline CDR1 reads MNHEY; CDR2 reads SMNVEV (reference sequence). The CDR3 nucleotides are TGTGCCAGCAGCTCGCAAAGAGCCGGCTATGGCTACACCTTC. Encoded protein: CASSSQRAGYGYTF.

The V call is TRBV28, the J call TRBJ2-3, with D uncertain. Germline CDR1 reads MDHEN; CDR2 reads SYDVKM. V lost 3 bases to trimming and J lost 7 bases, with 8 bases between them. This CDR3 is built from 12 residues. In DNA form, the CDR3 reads TGTGCCAGCAGTTTCCGGCAAAATACGCAGTATTTT. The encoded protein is CASSFRQNTQYF.

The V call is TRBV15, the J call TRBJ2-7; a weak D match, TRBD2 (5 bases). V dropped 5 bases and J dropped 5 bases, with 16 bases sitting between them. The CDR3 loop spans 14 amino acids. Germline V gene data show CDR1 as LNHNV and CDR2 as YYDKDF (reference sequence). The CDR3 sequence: CATSGMRASDEQYF. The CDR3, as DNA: TGTGCCACCAGCGGGATGAGGGCATCCGACGAGCAGTACTTC.

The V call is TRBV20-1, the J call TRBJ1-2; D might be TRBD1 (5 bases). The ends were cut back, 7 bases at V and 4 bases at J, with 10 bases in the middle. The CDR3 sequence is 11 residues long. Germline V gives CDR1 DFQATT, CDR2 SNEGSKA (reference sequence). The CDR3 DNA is TGCAGTGTTGACAGCGTCTATGGCTACACCTTC. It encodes CSVDSVYGYTF.

As DNA, the CDR3 is TGCAGCGTGGGGGCTAGCGGTAGTGCTAGCACAGATACGCAGTATTTT. This gives the protein CSVGASGSASTDTQYF. This rearrangement joins TRBV29-1 to TRBJ2-3, with D possibly being TRBD2 (7 bases). There are 16 residues in the CDR3. The ends were cut back, 6 bases at V and 0 bases at J, with 19 bases in the middle. Germline V gives CDR1 SQVTM, CDR2 ANQGSEA.

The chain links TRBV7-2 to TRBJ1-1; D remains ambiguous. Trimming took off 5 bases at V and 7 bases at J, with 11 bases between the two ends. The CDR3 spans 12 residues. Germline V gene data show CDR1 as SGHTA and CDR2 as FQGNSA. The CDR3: CASSHQAGEAFF. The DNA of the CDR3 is TGTGCCAGCAGCCATCAAGCCGGTGAAGCTTTCTTT.

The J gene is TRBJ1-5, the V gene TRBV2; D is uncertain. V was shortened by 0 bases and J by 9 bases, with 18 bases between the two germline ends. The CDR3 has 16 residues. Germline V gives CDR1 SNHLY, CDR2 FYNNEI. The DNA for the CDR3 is TGTGCCAGCAGTGAAGCAATGGTGCCGGCAAGTCCGCCCCAGCATTTT. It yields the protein CASSEAMVPASPPQHF.

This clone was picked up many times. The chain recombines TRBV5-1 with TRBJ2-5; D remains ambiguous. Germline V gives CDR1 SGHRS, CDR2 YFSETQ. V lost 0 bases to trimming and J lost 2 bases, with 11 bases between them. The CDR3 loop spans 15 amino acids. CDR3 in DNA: TGCGCCAGCAGCTTGGGTCAGACACCTCAAGAGACCCAGTACTTC. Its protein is CASSLGQTPQETQYF.